The 18 T cell receptor beta chains below were found in one sample sequenced in a study of blood T cell repertoires in COVID-19. TCRdb's table, derived via immunoSEQ multiplex PCR, lists solely in-frame clones and lacks some. Of about 75,000 clones in the sample, roughly 88% were seen once. The sequencing sample was made of peripheral blood. These receptors were obtained from a woman between 50 and 59 years old with acute or convalescent COVID-19.

The rearrangement joins TRBV4-3 to TRBJ2-1, with D hard to call. The V gene lost 0 bases and the J gene lost 0 bases, with 12 bases spanning the gap. Germline CDR1 reads LGHNA; CDR2 reads YSLEER. The CDR3 length is 17 residues. Here the CDR3 reads CASSQDPLPSSYNEQFF. CDR3 bases: TGCGCCAGCAGCCAAGATCCCCTCCCGAGCTCCTACAATGAGCAGTTCTTC.

The chain combines TRBV28 with TRBJ2-1, with D maybe TRBD2 (5 bases). Germline V lookup: CDR1 MDHEN, CDR2 SYDVKM. The length of the CDR3 is 14 residues. Trimming took 4 bases from V and 3 from J, leaving 10 bases between them. CDR3 protein: CASSSSSVYNEQFF. CDR3 nucleotides: TGTGCCAGCAGTTCTAGCTCTGTCTACAATGAGCAGTTCTTC.

This clone was seen only once. The J gene is TRBJ2-7, the V gene TRBV3-1 (or the pseudogene TRBV3-2); D unresolved. The ends were cut back, 3 bases at V and 0 bases at J, with 3 bases in the middle. Per germline, CDR1 LGHDT and CDR2 YNNKEL (reference sequence). CDR3 length: 12 amino acids. The CDR3 protein is CASSHYSYEQYF. CDR3 nucleotide sequence: TGTGCCAGCAGCCATTACTCCTACGAGCAGTACTTC.

The chain carries TRBV6-5 and TRBJ2-3; maybe TRBD2 (6 bases). CDR3 length equals 15 residues. V was trimmed by 4 bases and J by 3 bases, leaving 14 bases between them. Germline V lookup: CDR1 MNHEY, CDR2 SVGAGI. CDR3 loop: CASSSVMGRTDTQYF. The CDR3 DNA is TGTGCCAGCAGTTCCGTGATGGGGAGGACAGATACGCAGTATTTT.

The chain links TRBV9 to TRBJ1-1; D unresolved. The CDR3 totals 13 residues. Germline CDR1 SGDLS, CDR2 YYNGEE. V was cut by 5 bases and J by 6 bases, with 14 bases left in between. DNA of the CDR3: TGTGCCAGCAGGATGGAGGGAGGTTCTGAAGCTTTCTTT. It codes for CASRMEGGSEAFF.

The V call is TRBV6-5, the J call TRBJ2-1, with TRBD2 matching 9 bases. The germline gives CDR1 MNHEY, CDR2 SVGAGI. The ends lost 7 bases at V and 8 bases at J; junction bases unmatched: 12. This CDR3 comprises 15 residues. CDR3 loop: CASTNPASGIYEQFF. As DNA, the CDR3 is TGTGCCAGCACCAACCCCGCTAGCGGGATCTATGAGCAGTTCTTC.

This rearrangement joins TRBV7-2 to TRBJ1-4; 8 bases are a match to TRBD1. J was trimmed by 8 bases and V by 5 bases; bases with no gene match: 7. The CDR3 has 14 residues. Germline V gene lookup returns CDR1 SGHTA and CDR2 FQGNSA. The CDR3 DNA sequence: TGTGCCAGCAGCCCAGGGGGCTCCGGCGAAAAACTGTTTTTT. Amino acid sequence: CASSPGGSGEKLFF. The entire variable domain, with the rest obtained from reference TRBV7-2 and TRBJ1-4, is as follows: GAGVSQSPSNKVTEKGKDVELRCDPISGHTALYWYRQSLGQGLEFLIYFQGNSAPDKSGLPSDRFSAERTGGSVSTLTIQRTQQEDSAVYLCASSPGGSGEKLFFGSGTQLSVL.

The CDR3 region is CASSQASTGNENTEAFF. The CDR3 DNA reads TGTGCCAGCAGCCAAGCCTCCACGGGGAATGAGAACACTGAAGCTTTCTTT. The chain carries TRBV4-2 and TRBJ1-1; D remains ambiguous. The CDR3 length is 17 residues. Germline CDR1 reads LGHNA; CDR2 reads YNFKEQ. With 1 base removed from V and 1 base from J, the gap between germline ends came to 16 bases.

This CDR3 reads CASSLGLVGFEQYF. The DNA of the CDR3 is TGTGCCAGCAGCTTAGGACTAGTTGGCTTCGAGCAGTACTTC. The chain links TRBV7-8 to TRBJ2-7; a weak D match, TRBD2 (6 bases). Germline CDR1 SGHVS, CDR2 FQNEAQ. The CDR3 is 14 amino acids. V was cut by 1 base and J by 6 bases, with 13 bases left in between.

As concerns this clone: A read error may produce the germline difference seen at one junction end. The V gene is TRBV6-1, the J gene TRBJ2-5; the D gene is possibly TRBD2 (5 bases). Germline CDR1 and CDR2: MNHNS and SASEGT. There are 12 residues in the CDR3. The CDR3 nucleotides read TGTGCCAGCAGTGAACCTATAGGTTCGAGGGACTTC. Protein sequence: CASSEPIGSRDF.

The chain uses TRBV5-5 and TRBJ1-3, with 7 bases aligning to TRBD1. The CDR3 contains 15 residues. V was pared by 0 bases and J by 4 bases, with 4 bases of the junction left unmatched. Germline CDR1 SGHKS, CDR2 YYEKEE (reference sequence). CDR3: CASSLEGGHGNTIYF. Here the CDR3 DNA reads TGTGCCAGCAGCTTGGAAGGGGGCCACGGAAACACCATATATTTT.

The table lists this clone with a few counts. This chain links TRBV21-1 with TRBJ2-7; the table gives TRBD2 as D, unverified against the DNA. TRBV21-1 is classified as a pseudogene. CDR3 size: 14 residues. The CDR3 nucleotides read TGTGCCAGCAGCCAAAACCGGGACTCCTACGAGCAGTACTTC. It codes for CASSQNRDSYEQYF.

This chain joins TRBV5-1 and TRBJ2-3, with 9 bases identical to TRBD2. CDR1 SGHRS and CDR2 YFSETQ come from the germline V gene. V shed 3 bases and J 2 bases; nucleotides not matched to a gene: 7. CDR3 length equals 16 residues. DNA for the CDR3: TGCGCCAGCAGCTCTCCGACTAGCGGATACACAGATACGCAGTATTTT. Protein: CASSSPTSGYTDTQYF.

The V and J genes are TRBV5-8 and TRBJ1-1; possibly TRBD1 for D (5 bases). V was shortened by 4 bases and J by 3 bases, with 13 bases between the two germline ends. In germline, CDR1 is SGHTS, CDR2 YDEGEE. CDR3 length: 14 amino acids. The CDR3 DNA is TGTGCCAGCAGCCCGGATGACAGAGACACTGAAGCTTTCTTT. This encodes CASSPDDRDTEAFF.

The V gene is TRBV29-1, the J gene TRBJ2-3, with a tentative D call TRBD1 (6 bases). This CDR3 has 12 residues. CDR1 and CDR2 (germline): SQVTM, ANQGSEA. The ends were cut back, 1 base at V and 8 bases at J, with 10 bases in the middle. Here the CDR3 reads CSVEGWDITQYF. CDR3 in DNA: TGCAGCGTTGAAGGGTGGGACATTACGCAGTATTTT.

Regarding this clone: The same CDR3 also results from other DNA sequences found in this sample. The V gene is TRBV5-4, the J gene TRBJ1-2, with 8 nucleotides matching TRBD1. CDR3 size: 14 residues. Germline CDR1 is SGHNT and CDR2 is YYREEE (reference sequence). V gave up 4 bases and J gave up 5 bases; unmatched junction bases: 7. In DNA, the CDR3 is TGTGCCAGCAGCACCGGACAGGGAACGTATGGCTACACCTTC. Translated, it gives CASSTGQGTYGYTF.

This clone came up a few times. The V gene is TRBV7-3, the J gene TRBJ2-1; D is perhaps TRBD2 (5 bases). V lost 5 bases to trimming and J lost 9 bases, with 20 bases between them. This CDR3 has 15 residues. CDR1 is SGHTA and CDR2 is FQGTGA in the germline V gene. The CDR3 is CASSPQTSLATEQFF. DNA of the CDR3: TGTGCCAGCAGCCCTCAAACTTCTCTAGCTACTGAGCAGTTCTTC.

This clone was detected only a few times. The chain is built from TRBV3-1 (or the pseudogene TRBV3-2) and TRBJ2-7, with 9 bases identical to TRBD1. V trimming: 4 bases; J trimming: 4 bases; junction bases outside the gene matches: 11. The CDR3 spans 16 residues. CDR1 is LGHDT, CDR2 YNNKEL, per germline (reference sequence). The CDR3 spells CASSLEKIQGAYEQYF. The DNA for the CDR3 is TGTGCCAGCAGCCTGGAAAAAATACAGGGGGCTTACGAGCAGTACTTC.